This T cell receptor (beta chain) was sequenced for a study of T cells in Graves' hyperthyroidism and ophthalmopathy. At the level of the study: Peripheral blood was taken when the disease was first diagnosed, before any treatment began. Study observations and caveats: Ophthalmopathy cases were set apart from stable hyperthyroidism by a 13 V-J model.

This clonotype has more than one count but fewer than ten. Antigen unknown. The CDR3 is 18 amino acids. Trimming took 5 bases from V and 0 from J; bases not matched to a gene: 14. Germline loops: CDR1 MNHNS, CDR2 SASEGT. TCR beta CDR3 region amplification was performed from RNA transcripts. TCR CDR3 regions were first amplified by RT-PCR with HTBI primers. TCRdb independently ran MiXCR on the multiplex PCR reads; one entry per CDR3 protein. The sample comprises more than 300,000 distinct CDR3 sequences, about 18% of which are singletons, and 34% rests with the top ten. This TCR derives from a young woman with Graves' hyperthyroidism that later progressed to Graves' ophthalmopathy. Sequences were obtained from blood. The rearrangement uses TRBV6-1 and TRBJ2-3, with 7 bases lining up with TRBD2. This CDR3 is CASSRSGAVLGSTDTQYF. Written as DNA, the CDR3 is TGTGCCAGCAGTAGGAGCGGGGCAGTTTTGGGGAGCACAGATACGCAGTATTTT.